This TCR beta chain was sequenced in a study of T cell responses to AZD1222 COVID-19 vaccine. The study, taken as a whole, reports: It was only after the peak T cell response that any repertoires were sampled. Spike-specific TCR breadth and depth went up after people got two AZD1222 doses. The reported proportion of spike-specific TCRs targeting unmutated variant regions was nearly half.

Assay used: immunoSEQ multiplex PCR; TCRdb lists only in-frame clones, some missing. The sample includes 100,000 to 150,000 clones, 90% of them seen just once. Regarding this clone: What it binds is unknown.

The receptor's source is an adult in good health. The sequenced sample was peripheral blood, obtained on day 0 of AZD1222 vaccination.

The CDR3 sequence is CASSLGGTSYEQYF. CDR3 DNA sequence: TGTGCCAGCAGCTTAGGCGGGACTTCCTACGAGCAGTACTTC. J is TRBJ2-7 and V is TRBV7-2; the D gene is possibly TRBD2 (6 bases). Per germline, CDR1 SGHTA and CDR2 FQGNSA. CDR3 size: 14 residues. V lost 1 base and J 1 base, leaving 8 bases between the germline ends.